One and the same sample provided the 8 T cell receptor beta chains below, sequenced in a study of shared T cell receptors in the human thymus. Assay used: immunoSEQ multiplex PCR; TCRdb lists only in-frame clones, some missing. Among about 380,000 clones listed, more than 85% were seen once. The sequencing input was thymocytes. These receptors all come from a human donor.

The genes are TRBV7-2 and TRBJ2-7; 10 bases map to TRBD2. CDR1 is SGHTA, CDR2 FQGNSA, per germline. The CDR3 has 15 residues. Trimming removed 5 bases from V and 0 bases from J; junction bases left unmatched: 4. The CDR3 DNA sequence: TGTGCCAGCAGCCGGACTAGCGGAAGCTCCTACGAGCAGTACTTC. Protein product: CASSRTSGSSYEQYF.

The count of this clone is one. The chain recombines TRBV4-1 with TRBJ2-3; D may be TRBD1 or TRBD2 (5 bases each). V lost 7 bases and J lost 3, with 20 bases in between. The CDR3 has 16 amino acids. CDR1 MGHRA and CDR2 YSYEKL come from the germline V gene. This CDR3 reads CASIGDEARETDTQYF. In nucleotides, the CDR3 is TGCGCCAGCATAGGGGATGAAGCGAGGGAAACAGATACGCAGTATTTT.

The chain recombines TRBV7-2 with TRBJ2-3; TRBD2 aligns across 12 bases. Germline V gene data show CDR1 as SGHTA and CDR2 as FQGNSA. The CDR3 spans 18 residues. J lost 2 bases, V lost 5 bases, and 11 bases had no gene match. The CDR3 DNA reads TGTGCCAGCAGCCAGCTAGCGGGAGGGATTACTACCACAGATACGCAGTATTTT. Translating it yields CASSQLAGGITTTDTQYF. The full variable domain, its missing parts supplied by reference TRBV7-2 and TRBJ2-3, is GAGVSQSPSNKVTEKGKDVELRCDPISGHTALYWYRQSLGQGLEFLIYFQGNSAPDKSGLPSDRFSAERTGGSVSTLTIQRTQQEDSAVYLCASSQLAGGITTTDTQYFGPGTRLTVL.

The gene calls are TRBV7-6 and TRBJ2-3; D unresolved. This CDR3 contains 17 residues. V gave up 6 bases and J gave up 0 bases, with 19 bases separating them. Germline values: CDR1 SGHVS, CDR2 FNYEAQ. The chain's CDR3 is CASSPAGASSSTDTQYF. Written as DNA, the CDR3 is TGTGCCAGCAGTCCAGCCGGAGCTTCGTCTAGCACAGATACGCAGTATTTT.

The chain has TRBV6-5 and TRBJ1-3, with D hard to call. Deletions cut 6 bases from V and 3 bases from J, with 9 bases between. Per germline, CDR1 MNHEY and CDR2 SVGAGI. This CDR3 is 13 amino acids long. CDR3 sequence (DNA): TGTGCCAGCAGGCAGCCAGGTGGAAACACCATATATTTT. It translates to CASRQPGGNTIYF.

V gene TRBV9 combines with J gene TRBJ2-3, with D perhaps TRBD2 (5 bases). The V gene's germline CDR1 is SGDLS and CDR2 YYNGEE. This CDR3 is built from 12 residues. The V end was cut by 5 bases, the J end by 7 bases, with 11 bases between. Here the CDR3 reads CASSTGGYTQYF. The DNA for the CDR3 is TGTGCCAGCAGTACCGGCGGGTATACGCAGTATTTT.

The J gene is TRBJ2-7, the V gene TRBV5-8, with D uncertain. Trimming removed 0 bases from V and 3 bases from J, with 10 bases in between. The germline CDR1 and CDR2 sequences are SGHTS and YDEGEE. CDR3 length equals 14 residues. This CDR3 is CASSLGAPYYEQYF. The CDR3, as DNA: TGTGCCAGCAGCTTGGGGGCGCCTTACTACGAGCAGTACTTC.

V is TRBV28 and J is TRBJ1-2, with D uncertain. Germline values: CDR1 MDHEN, CDR2 SYDVKM. The CDR3 covers 18 residues. The ends were cut back, 6 bases at V and 3 bases at J, with 26 bases in the middle. In DNA form, the CDR3 reads TGTGCCAGCAGCCTTCCCTCCCCCCCCCTCTACAGACACTATGGCTACACCTTC. This gives the protein CASSLPSPPLYRHYGYTF.